The 28 T cell receptor beta chains below were found in one sample sequenced in a study of B cell selection in AIRE deficiency. The regulatory T cell sort gate was CD4+CD25hiCD127low/negative. The protocol was immunoSEQ multiplex PCR, while the TCRdb copy is restricted to in-frame clones and leaves out a portion. The sample has tens of thousands of clones, 92% seen once. Sequences were obtained from CD4+CD25+ Tregs sorted from PBMCs. The receptor source for this set is a human donor in good health.

The gene calls are TRBV28 and TRBJ1-5; no clear D gene. The CDR3 consists of 16 residues. Trimming took 1 base from V and 2 from J, leaving 12 bases between them. CDR1 is MDHEN, CDR2 SYDVKM, per germline. CDR3 DNA sequence: TGTGCCAGCAGTTTATCTTCAGGTTGGGGCAATCAGCCCCAGCATTTT. It encodes CASSLSSGWGNQPQHF.

This chain connects TRBV6-6 to TRBJ1-2; 8 bases map to TRBD1. Looked up from germline, CDR1 is MNHNY and CDR2 is SVGAGI (reference sequence). J lost 2 bases, V lost 4 bases, and 6 bases had no gene match. The CDR3 totals 15 residues. The CDR3 DNA reads TGTGCCAGCAGTTTCACGACAGGGGCAAACTATGGCTACACCTTC. Residues: CASSFTTGANYGYTF.

J is TRBJ2-5 and V is TRBV10-3; TRBD2 matches 12 bases. Germline CDR1 and CDR2: ENHRY and SYGVKD. The CDR3 consists of 15 residues. The junction had 3 bases not matched to a gene; V was cut back by 4 bases and J by 3 bases. This CDR3 is CAISVRTSGEETQYF. The DNA of the CDR3 is TGTGCCATCAGTGTTAGGACTAGCGGGGAAGAGACCCAGTACTTC.

This rearrangement joins TRBV7-3 to TRBJ1-1; the D is unclear. Germline lookup yields CDR1 SGHTA and CDR2 FQGTGA. The CDR3 totals 13 residues. Trimming stripped 6 bases from V and 2 bases from J, with 10 bases between. The CDR3 sequence: CASRAATNTEAFF. The DNA for the CDR3 is TGTGCCAGCAGGGCGGCCACTAACACTGAAGCTTTCTTT.

Here the CDR3 reads CASSRIGEKLFF. Here the CDR3 DNA reads TGTGCCAGCAGCCGTATAGGGGAAAAACTGTTTTTT. The rearrangement joins TRBV7-2 to TRBJ1-4; D not resolved. The CDR3 has 12 residues. V was cut by 5 bases and J by 8 bases, with 9 bases left in between. Germline V gene data show CDR1 as SGHTA and CDR2 as FQGNSA.

V is TRBV10-3 and J is TRBJ1-1, with 8 bases lining up with TRBD1. The CDR3 consists of 15 residues. V lost 6 bases, J lost 0 bases, and 6 bases stayed unmatched. The germline CDR1 and CDR2 sequences are ENHRY and SYGVKD. The CDR3 sequence: CAISTGTGLNTEAFF. CDR3 DNA: TGTGCCATCAGCACCGGGACAGGCTTGAACACTGAAGCTTTCTTT.

This chain joins TRBV11-2 and TRBJ2-7; 8 bases match TRBD1. Germline V CDR1 and CDR2: SGHAT, FQNNGV. There are 14 residues in the CDR3. The V gene end was trimmed by 5 bases and the J gene end by 7 bases; junction bases not matched to a gene: 10. The CDR3 coding sequence is TGTGCCAGCAGCGCAGAGCCAGGGGGCTGGGAGCAGTACTTC. Encoded protein: CASSAEPGGWEQYF. Using reference TRBV11-2 and TRBJ2-7 for the parts outside the CDR3, the full variable domain is EAGVAQSPRYKIIEKRQSVAFWCNPISGHATLYWYQQILGQGPKLLIQFQNNGVVDDSQLPKDRFSAERLKGVDSTLKIQPAKLEDSAVYLCASSAEPGGWEQYFGPGTRLTVT.

The V gene is TRBV7-5, the J gene TRBJ1-2. TRBV7-5 is a listed pseudogene. This CDR3 contains 14 residues. The CDR3: CASSAPPEHYGYTF. For the CDR3, the DNA is TGTGCCAGCAGCGCCCCCCCAGAGCACTATGGCTACACCTTC.

The chain couples TRBV14 to TRBJ1-5; the D gene is possibly TRBD1 (6 bases). With 1 base removed from V and 0 bases from J, the gap between germline ends came to 25 bases. This CDR3 is built from 21 residues. From germline, CDR1 is SGHDN and CDR2 FVKESK. In nucleotides, the CDR3 is TGTGCCAGCAGCCAAGGGGGCCCTACAGGGCCCAAATTCAATAGCAATCAGCCCCAGCATTTT. Its translation is CASSQGGPTGPKFNSNQPQHF.

The chain links TRBV19 to TRBJ1-2, with D uncertain. Trimming removed 6 bases at V and 4 bases at J, with 15 bases between. From germline, CDR1 is LNHDA and CDR2 SQIVND (reference sequence). The CDR3 runs to 14 residues. In DNA, the CDR3 is TGTGCCAGTAGGCGATCCCAAGGCGGCTATGGCTACACCTTC. This sequence encodes CASRRSQGGYGYTF.

The chain couples TRBV11-2 to TRBJ1-2, with D tentatively TRBD1 (5 bases). Germline values: CDR1 SGHAT, CDR2 FQNNGV. CDR3 size: 15 residues. The ends were cut back, 1 base at V and 3 bases at J, with 12 bases in the middle. The CDR3 sequence: CASSLVWGTDYGYTF. The CDR3 nucleotides are TGTGCCAGCAGCTTAGTATGGGGGACGGACTATGGCTACACCTTC. Using reference TRBV11-2 and TRBJ1-2 for the parts outside the CDR3, the full variable domain is EAGVAQSPRYKIIEKRQSVAFWCNPISGHATLYWYQQILGQGPKLLIQFQNNGVVDDSQLPKDRFSAERLKGVDSTLKIQPAKLEDSAVYLCASSLVWGTDYGYTFGSGTRLTVV.

In this sample, this clone turned up once. The genes are TRBV5-1 and TRBJ1-3; 7 bases fit TRBD1. Trimming removed 4 bases from V and 10 bases from J; junction bases left unmatched: 8. Germline values: CDR1 SGHRS, CDR2 YFSETQ. This CDR3 spans 13 amino acids. CDR3 sequence (DNA): TGCGCCAGCAGCCCGACAGGGACGAAAACCATATATTTT. This translates into CASSPTGTKTIYF.

The chain couples TRBV28 to TRBJ1-2; D remains ambiguous. V was clipped by 1 base and J by 2 bases, with 5 bases between them. Per germline, CDR1 MDHEN and CDR2 SYDVKM. The CDR3 runs to 13 residues. The CDR3 DNA reads TGTGCCAGCAGTTTATCGATGAACTATGGCTACACCTTC. It translates to CASSLSMNYGYTF.

This chain's CDR3 is CASSDRDRSYNEQFF. The DNA for the CDR3 is TGTGCCAGCAGTGACCGGGACAGGAGCTACAATGAGCAGTTCTTC. V gene TRBV6-6 combines with J gene TRBJ2-1; 8 nucleotides line up with TRBD1. This CDR3 is 15 amino acids long. V lost 5 bases, J lost 3 bases, and 6 bases stayed unmatched. In germline, CDR1 is MNHNY, CDR2 SVGAGI (reference sequence).

The V gene is TRBV5-1, the J gene TRBJ1-2; D not certain. The germline gives CDR1 SGHRS, CDR2 YFSETQ. The V end was cut by 0 bases, the J end by 7 bases, with 13 bases between. CDR3 length: 14 residues. CDR3 residues: CASSLGSGTGGYTF. CDR3 coding DNA: TGCGCCAGCAGCTTGGGCTCAGGAACCGGTGGCTACACCTTC.

This clone occurred once. The V gene is TRBV19, the J gene TRBJ2-7, with a weak D call TRBD2 (5 bases). The CDR3 is 16 amino acids. Trimming removed 5 bases at V and 0 bases at J, with 17 bases between. Germline values: CDR1 LNHDA, CDR2 SQIVND (reference sequence). The CDR3, as DNA: TGTGCCAGTAGTTTCGCCCCGACGGGGAGCTCCTACGAGCAGTACTTC. It translates to CASSFAPTGSSYEQYF.

The chain employs TRBV5-4 and TRBJ1-2, with D possibly TRBD1 on 5 matching bases. Germline CDR1 is SGHNT and CDR2 is YYREEE (reference sequence). With 10 bases removed from V and 0 bases from J, the gap between germline ends came to 13 bases. The CDR3 is made up of 13 amino acids. The CDR3: CAFRRGANYGYTF. DNA of the CDR3: TGTGCCTTTAGGCGAGGGGCTAACTATGGCTACACCTTC.

The V and J genes are TRBV2 and TRBJ2-7, with D possibly TRBD1 on 6 matching bases. The CDR3 covers 14 residues. Germline loops: CDR1 SNHLY, CDR2 FYNNEI. The ends were cut back, 3 bases at V and 1 base at J, with 10 bases in the middle. The CDR3 DNA follows: TGTGCCAGCAGTGAGGGGCAGGGGTCCTACGAGCAGTACTTC. Protein product: CASSEGQGSYEQYF.

The CDR3 DNA follows: TGCGCCAGCAGCTCAGGGGGGGCTGGAAACACCATATATTTT. It codes for CASSSGGAGNTIYF. The rearrangement joins TRBV5-1 to TRBJ1-3, with TRBD1 matching over 7 bases. J lost 2 bases, V lost 3 bases, and 2 bases had no gene match. This CDR3 has 14 residues. Germline-derived CDR1 and CDR2 are SGHRS and YFSETQ.

V is TRBV21-1 and J is TRBJ2-3; the table gives TRBD2 as D, unverified against the DNA. TRBV21-1 constitutes a pseudogene. This CDR3 spans 17 amino acids. The CDR3 spells CASRTPGLNNCTDTQYF. The DNA for the CDR3 is TGTGCCAGCAGAACCCCGGGATTGAATAACTGCACAGATACGCAGTATTTT.

The rearrangement links TRBV6-1 to TRBJ2-1, with 11 bases fitting TRBD2. Germline V gives CDR1 MNHNS, CDR2 SASEGT. V was clipped by 4 bases and J by 10 bases; unmatched bases: 6. This CDR3 is built from 14 residues. The CDR3 region has the DNA TGTGCCAGCAGTGTAGGACTAGCGGGTGAGGAGCAGTTCTTC. Translating it yields CASSVGLAGEEQFF.

The chain is built from TRBV7-2 and TRBJ2-7, with D hard to call. CDR1 and CDR2 from the germline V gene are SGHTA and FQGNSA. Trimming shortened V by 2 bases and J by 7 bases, and 9 bases separated the two germline ends. The CDR3 is 12 amino acids. The CDR3 DNA sequence: TGTGCCAGCAGCTTATTCGGCCGGGAGCAGTACTTC. As protein: CASSLFGREQYF.

This clone was picked up one time. V gene TRBV7-2 combines with J gene TRBJ2-1; 11 nucleotides align to TRBD1. From germline, CDR1 is SGHTA and CDR2 FQGNSA. Unmatched junction bases numbered 6, after V lost 5 bases and J lost 9 bases. The CDR3 spans 14 residues. The CDR3 DNA reads TGTGCCAGCAGCGGACAGGGGGCCCCGAGTGAGCAGTTCTTC. Translated, it gives CASSGQGAPSEQFF.

This rearrangement joins TRBV19 to TRBJ2-1; 9 bases line up with TRBD1. The length of the CDR3 is 14 residues. V lost 7 bases to trimming and J lost 0 bases; unmatched junction nucleotides: 1. Germline V CDR1 and CDR2: LNHDA, SQIVND (reference sequence). CDR3 sequence reads: CASTGQGSYNEQFF. CDR3 coding DNA: TGTGCCAGTACGGGACAGGGCTCCTACAATGAGCAGTTCTTC.

V is TRBV28 and J is TRBJ1-1; no clear D gene. The CDR3 sequence is 13 residues long. Deletions cut 6 bases from V and 9 bases from J, with 17 bases between. Germline lookup yields CDR1 MDHEN and CDR2 SYDVKM. The DNA for the CDR3 is TGTGCCAGCAGCCCCCCTGCGTGGGTCCAAGCTTTCTTT. As protein: CASSPPAWVQAFF. Full variable domain (rest looked up from reference TRBV28 and TRBJ1-1): DVKVTQSSRYLVKRTGEKVFLECVQDMDHENMFWYRQDPGLGLRLIYFSYDVKMKEKGDIPEGYSVSREKKERFSLILESASTNQTSMYLCASSPPAWVQAFFGQGTRLTVV.

The chain combines TRBV5-6 with TRBJ1-2, with D unclear. The CDR3 loop spans 14 amino acids. V was pared by 2 bases and J by 2 bases, with 10 bases between. Germline CDR1 reads SGHDT; CDR2 reads YYEEEE. The CDR3 reads CASSFELYNYGYTF. The CDR3 DNA sequence: TGTGCCAGCAGCTTTGAACTTTACAACTATGGCTACACCTTC.

This clone has more than one count but fewer than ten. The chain carries TRBV4-3 and TRBJ1-3, with D hard to call. The germline V gene encodes CDR1 LGHNA and CDR2 YSLEER. This CDR3 region has 15 residues. Between the trimmed V and J ends, which lost 2 bases and 0 bases, there was a span of 8 bases. The DNA of the CDR3 is TGCGCCAGCAGCCAAAGAGCGATCTCTGGAAACACCATATATTTT. It translates to CASSQRAISGNTIYF.

The V and J genes are TRBV5-1 and TRBJ1-1; 8 nucleotides line up with TRBD1. Germline assignment: CDR1 SGHRS and CDR2 YFSETQ. The CDR3 is made up of 15 amino acids. The V segment lost 4 bases and the J segment 3 bases; nucleotides outside the gene matches: 8. In nucleotides, the CDR3 is TGCGCCAGCAGCACCGGACAGGGTGGGCACACTGAAGCTTTCTTT. The encoded protein is CASSTGQGGHTEAFF.